One and the same sample provided the 6 T cell receptor beta chains below, sequenced in a study of human T cells and chemical hapten exposure. Time point in this sample: pre-sensitization, week 0. The treatment was: therapeutic diphenylcyclopropenone sensitization with weekly scalp DPC. TCRdb recomputed calls from the RACE reads with MiXCR, one row per CDR3 protein. The sample includes about 110,000 distinct CDR3 sequences, approximately 12% of them seen just once. The sequencing used whole blood, collected in connection with sensitization to the hapten diphenylcyclopropenone (DPC). These receptors came from a woman in her fifties or sixties with alopecia areata. Some clones in this sample may be carry-over from other donors' samples.

The DNA of the CDR3 is TGTGCCAGCAGTTTTCCCGGACAGCTACTCCACTTT. Amino acids: CASSFPGQLLHF. The rearrangement joins TRBV12-3 or TRBV12-4 to TRBJ1-6, with D tentatively TRBD1 (6 bases). V lost 3 bases and J lost 16, with 13 bases in between. The CDR3 contains 12 residues.

This clonotype was seen ten or more times. V and J are TRBV29-1 and TRBJ1-2; D ambiguous. CDR1 and CDR2 from the germline V gene are SQVTM and ANQGSEA. The CDR3 has 13 amino acids. V was pared by 3 bases and J by 0 bases, with 8 bases between. The DNA for the CDR3 is TGCAGCGTTGACCCCCAGGCTAACTATGGCTACACCTTC. Its translation: CSVDPQANYGYTF.

A note on this clonotype: The junction shows a germline mismatch at one end, possibly a read error. The chain couples TRBV7-9 to TRBJ2-7; D gene unclear. The CDR3 contains 12 residues. The germline V gene encodes CDR1 SEHNR and CDR2 FQNEAQ (reference sequence). The CDR3 protein is CASSLSSYGQYF. In DNA, the CDR3 is TGTGCCAGCAGCTTGAGCTCCTACGGGCAGTACTTC.

This chain connects TRBV18 to TRBJ1-5; no firm D call. The CDR3 has 12 residues. Trimming left V 3 bases short and J 12 bases short, with 12 bases between. The germline gives CDR1 KGHSH, CDR2 LQKENI. DNA for the CDR3: TGTGCCAGCTCACCCGGGTCGGCAATCCAGCATTTT. Protein sequence: CASSPGSAIQHF.

There are many counts of this clonotype. The V call is TRBV21-1, the J call TRBJ2-5; the listed D gene, TRBD1, was not tested against the DNA. TRBV21-1 is a recognized pseudogene. The CDR3 spans 14 residues. The CDR3 DNA reads as TGTGCCAGCAGCTGCGCCCGATCGGGGGGGGCCCAGTACTTC. The encoded protein is CASSCARSGGAQYF.

As for this clonotype: Here the CDR3 omits its conserved ending phenylalanine or tryptophan, so a read error is the likely source. The chain carries TRBV3-1 and TRBJ2-7, with 8 bases aligning to TRBD2. Looked up from germline, CDR1 is LGHDT and CDR2 is YNNKEL (reference sequence). The junction had 3 bases not matched to a gene; V was cut back by 0 bases and J by 2 bases. This CDR3 has 15 residues. CDR3 amino acids: CASSQDGTRAYEQYL. The CDR3 bases are TGTGCCAGCAGCCAAGATGGGACTAGGGCCTACGAGCAGTACTTA.